One sample yielded the 21 T cell receptor beta chains listed below, sequenced in a study of identical twins. TCRdb redid the calling of the 5' RACE reads with MiXCR, one entry per CDR3 protein. The sample carries 300,000 to 400,000 distinct CDR3 sequences, about 9% recorded once. Sequencing was done on a sample of naive T cells sorted from blood. All receptors derive from a woman aged 50 to 65 in good health.

In its sample, this clonotype was seen a few times. J is TRBJ2-1 and V is TRBV18; TRBD1 agrees at 8 bases. With V trimmed by 3 bases and J by 5 bases, 9 bases remained unmatched. Germline-derived CDR1 and CDR2 are KGHSH and LQKENI. The CDR3 loop spans 16 amino acids. The CDR3 nucleotides read TGTGCCAGCTCACCTCGGGACAGGTTCCGAAACAATGAGCAGTTCTTC. Its translation is CASSPRDRFRNNEQFF.

The chain carries TRBV5-5 and TRBJ2-7, with D tentatively TRBD2 (5 bases). There are 16 residues in the CDR3. The V end was cut by 1 base, the J end by 3 bases, with 17 bases between. Germline V gives CDR1 SGHKS, CDR2 YYEKEE (reference sequence). The CDR3 DNA reads TGTGCCAGCAGCTTGATCGAGGTCGCGGGTCGCTACGAGCAGTACTTC. Amino acids: CASSLIEVAGRYEQYF.

The chain has TRBV29-1 and TRBJ2-5; TRBD2 agrees at 14 bases. Trimming cost V 6 bases and J 4 bases; bases outside gene matches: 4. CDR1 SQVTM and CDR2 ANQGSEA come from the germline V gene. This CDR3 is 14 amino acids long. This CDR3 is CSVGLAGAGETQYF. The CDR3 DNA is TGCAGCGTGGGACTAGCGGGAGCTGGAGAGACCCAGTACTTC.

The genes are TRBV7-9 and TRBJ2-7; the match to TRBD2 covers 14 bases. The CDR3 is made up of 15 amino acids. The germline gives CDR1 SEHNR, CDR2 FQNEAQ (reference sequence). V dropped 4 bases and J dropped 6; count of bases not matched to a gene: 5. The CDR3 coding sequence is TGTGCCAGCAGCTCGGTGGGACTAGCGGGAGCCGAGCAGTACGTC. Protein: CASSSVGLAGAEQYV.

This clonotype showed up many times. The chain has TRBV12-3 or TRBV12-4 and TRBJ2-1; the D call may be TRBD1 or TRBD2 (7 bases each). The CDR3 is 14 residues long. Trimming removed 3 bases at V and 10 bases at J, with 16 bases between. This chain's CDR3 is CASSFRGGSKEQFF. The DNA of the CDR3 is TGTGCCAGCAGTTTCAGGGGGGGGAGCAAGGAGCAGTTCTTC.

This clonotype has only a few counts. The rearrangement links TRBV2 to TRBJ1-2, with a weak D call TRBD1 (5 bases). Germline CDR1 SNHLY, CDR2 FYNNEI. This CDR3 region has 15 residues. The V gene lost 7 bases and the J gene lost 4 bases, with 19 bases spanning the gap. The CDR3 DNA is TGTGCCAGCATTATGGGGAAGGGGTCGAGCTATGGCTACACCTTC. Amino acids: CASIMGKGSSYGYTF. Looking up the rest from reference TRBV2 and TRBJ1-2 gives the full variable domain: EPEVTQTPSHQVTQMGQEVILRCVPISNHLYFYWYRQILGQKVEFLVSFYNNEISEKSEIFDDQFSVERPDGSNFTLKIRSTKLEDSAMYFCASIMGKGSSYGYTFGSGTRLTVV.

This clonotype occurred a few times. The CDR3 sequence: CASSLAGSSGGGEQFF. The DNA for the CDR3 is TGTGCCAGCAGCTTAGCCGGGAGTAGCGGAGGAGGTGAGCAGTTCTTC. J is TRBJ2-1 and V is TRBV11-2; a possible D gene is TRBD2 (6 bases). The ends were cut back, 1 base at V and 9 bases at J, with 19 bases in the middle. The CDR3 consists of 16 residues. Looked up from germline, CDR1 is SGHAT and CDR2 is FQNNGV. The whole variable domain, filled in from reference TRBV11-2 and TRBJ2-1, reads EAGVAQSPRYKIIEKRQSVAFWCNPISGHATLYWYQQILGQGPKLLIQFQNNGVVDDSQLPKDRFSAERLKGVDSTLKIQPAKLEDSAVYLCASSLAGSSGGGEQFFGPGTRLTVL.

This clonotype has only a few counts. This chain connects TRBV29-1 to TRBJ2-3, with D possibly TRBD1 on 6 matching bases. The CDR3 has 15 amino acids. With 5 bases removed from V and 5 bases from J, the gap between germline ends came to 20 bases. CDR1 is SQVTM, CDR2 ANQGSEA, per germline. CDR3 amino acids: CSVRGVRDKEDTQYF. The CDR3, as DNA: TGCAGCGTTAGGGGTGTACGGGACAAAGAAGATACGCAGTATTTT.

The chain recombines TRBV11-3 with TRBJ2-1; the D is unclear. The CDR3 length is 13 residues. Trimming removed 5 bases from V and 9 bases from J, with 14 bases in between. Germline V gives CDR1 SGHNT, CDR2 YENEEA. In DNA form, the CDR3 reads TGTGCCAGCAGCCCCGGACCCCCAGGTGAGCAGTTCTTC. This gives the protein CASSPGPPGEQFF.

A few counts support this clonotype. The chain combines TRBV6-2 or TRBV6-3 with TRBJ1-1; D is undetermined. Germline V gene data show CDR1 as MNHEY and CDR2 as SVGEGT. CDR3 size: 15 residues. V lost 5 bases, J lost 0 bases, and 13 bases lay in between. The CDR3 nucleotides read TGTGCCAGCAGTCCCCCGGCAGATATGAACACTGAAGCTTTCTTT. The encoded protein is CASSPPADMNTEAFF.

This chain links TRBV12-3 or TRBV12-4 with TRBJ2-1; D is undetermined. The CDR3 covers 12 residues. Trimming shortened V by 8 bases and J by 2 bases, and 7 bases separated the two germline ends. The CDR3 here is CASLTPYNEQFF. For the CDR3, the DNA is TGTGCCAGCTTAACACCCTACAATGAGCAGTTCTTC.

The chain couples TRBV6-2 or TRBV6-3 to TRBJ2-7; 7 bases are a match to TRBD2. Germline CDR1 MNHEY, CDR2 SVGEGT. J lost 5 bases, V lost 6 bases, and 7 bases had no gene match. The CDR3 covers 13 residues. Here the CDR3 DNA reads TGTGCCAGCAGACCCAGCGGGAAAGACGAGCAGTACGTC. It codes for CASRPSGKDEQYV.

This clonotype appeared many times. V is TRBV29-1 and J is TRBJ2-3; perhaps TRBD1 as D (5 bases). The V end lost 7 bases, the J end lost 0 bases, and 20 bases lay between the germline ends. The CDR3 contains 16 residues. Germline V gene lookup returns CDR1 SQVTM and CDR2 ANQGSEA. In nucleotides, the CDR3 is TGCAGCGGCCTTAGGCAGGGAAGGGTGAGCACAGATACGCAGTATTTT. It codes for CSGLRQGRVSTDTQYF.

This clonotype was recorded a few times. This chain connects TRBV11-2 to TRBJ2-2; D possibly corresponds to TRBD1 (5 bases). The CDR3 sequence is 15 residues long. The germline V gene has CDR1 SGHAT and CDR2 FQNNGV. Trimming removed 3 bases at V and 7 bases at J, with 15 bases between. The DNA of the CDR3 is TGTGCCAGCAGCTTCGAAGACAGCCGGTTCGGGGAGCTGTTTTTT. This encodes CASSFEDSRFGELFF.

This clonotype turned up a few times. The rearrangement joins TRBV6-6 to TRBJ1-5; D is uncertain. Per germline, CDR1 MNHNY and CDR2 SVGAGI (reference sequence). This CDR3 spans 16 amino acids. Trimming removed 2 bases from V and 0 bases from J, with 11 bases in between. DNA for the CDR3: TGTGCCAGCAGTTACCTGGACGGATATAGCAATCAGCCCCAGCATTTT. Translation: CASSYLDGYSNQPQHF.

This clonotype was counted a few times. The chain couples TRBV15 to TRBJ2-7, with 8 positions matching TRBD2. Germline V gives CDR1 LNHNV, CDR2 YYDKDF (reference sequence). With 8 bases clipped from V and 2 bases from J, the junction kept 11 bases outside the gene matches. CDR3 length equals 15 residues. The CDR3 DNA reads TGTGCCACCGGCCAAGGAACTAGCGGTACCTACGAGCAGTACTTC. It encodes CATGQGTSGTYEQYF.

This clonotype was detected only a few times. V and J are TRBV5-1 and TRBJ1-2, with a tentative D call TRBD1 (5 bases). Per germline, CDR1 SGHRS and CDR2 YFSETQ. V gave up 3 bases and J gave up 2 bases, with 23 bases separating them. The CDR3 loop spans 18 amino acids. The CDR3 DNA reads TGCGCCAGCAGCTCAATACTGGACAAGGGGACGCCCAACTATGGCTACACCTTC. Translation gives CASSSILDKGTPNYGYTF.

This clonotype has a count of ten or more. The V call is TRBV24-1, the J call TRBJ2-1, with 9 bases fitting TRBD2. Per germline, CDR1 KGHDR and CDR2 SFDVKD. The CDR3 loop spans 15 amino acids. J gave up 5 bases and V 3 bases, and 4 bases lay outside the gene matches. In DNA, the CDR3 is TGTGCCACCAGTGATCTGGGACTAGCCAACAATGAGCAGTTCTTC. Its protein is CATSDLGLANNEQFF.

This clonotype was detected many times. This rearrangement joins TRBV3-1 to TRBJ1-1; D is perhaps TRBD1 (6 bases). CDR1 is LGHDT, CDR2 YNNKEL, per germline (reference sequence). Trimming cost V 0 bases and J 1 base, with 12 bases left between them. CDR3 length: 16 residues. CDR3: CASSQEGRGSNTEAFF. The CDR3 DNA is TGTGCCAGCAGCCAAGAAGGCAGGGGATCGAACACTGAAGCTTTCTTT.

This clonotype was picked up many times. The chain is built from TRBV10-3 and TRBJ2-1; 9 bases are a match to TRBD2. Losses at the gene ends were 3 bases for V and 0 bases for J; bases not matched to a gene: 0. There are 15 residues in the CDR3. From germline, CDR1 is ENHRY and CDR2 SYGVKD. CDR3 sequence reads: CAISDSGSSYNEQFF. In DNA form, the CDR3 reads TGTGCCATCAGTGATAGCGGGAGCTCCTACAATGAGCAGTTCTTC.

The table lists this clonotype with a few counts. The CDR3 sequence is CSARSDRGQETQYF. The CDR3 DNA reads as TGCAGTGCTAGATCGGACAGGGGTCAAGAGACCCAGTACTTC. This rearrangement joins TRBV20-1 to TRBJ2-5; 9 bases are shared with TRBD1. Unmatched junction bases numbered 3, after V lost 2 bases and J lost 2 bases. Looked up from germline, CDR1 is DFQATT and CDR2 is SNEGSKA (reference sequence). This CDR3 has 14 residues.